This T cell receptor (beta chain) is drawn from a study of CD8+CD57+ T cells in acquired aplastic anemia. Study overall: DNA recovered from sorted CD4+ and CD8+ cells had a mean of around 3.3 ug.

With respect to this clonotype: Its matching antigen is unknown.

V lost 0 bases and J lost 3, with 15 bases in between. This CDR3 is 16 amino acids long. The germline V gene encodes CDR1 MGHRA and CDR2 YSYEKL. Flow cytometry had shown expanded CD8+CD57+ cells in the patients chosen for sequencing. Genomic DNA, the template, was used for profiling of the TCR beta VDJ and CDR3. TCRdb reprocessed the reads via MiXCR and lists one record per CDR3 protein. The table lists about 98,000 distinct CDR3 sequences, less than 75% of them singletons. General study points: The same twenty-nine CD8+ CDR3 sequences occurred in patients and in controls. Patients showed no significant difference from controls in CD8+ Simpson's diversity.

The chain carries TRBV4-1 and TRBJ2-7, with D tentatively TRBD2 (6 bases). The sequencing input was sorted CD4+, CD8+, or CD8+CD57+ T cells (not recorded which) from PBMCs. The sequence derives from a human donor with aplastic anemia. Here the CDR3 reads CASSQDTGRGGYEQYF. The CDR3, as DNA: TGCGCCAGCAGCCAAGATACGGGCCGGGGAGGCTACGAGCAGTACTTC.